The rows below give T cell receptor beta chains drawn from one sample of a study of beta chain features in type 1 diabetes. The method was immunoSEQ multiplex PCR; TCRdb's version includes in-frame clones alone and lacks a portion of them. The table lists about 230,000 clones, roughly 17% of them singletons. Sequenced: naive CD4+ T cells from blood. These receptors were obtained from a man aged 30 to 39 with type 1 diabetes. Each CDR3 is given without its conserved first and last residue.

j_call,v_call,cdr3_aa
TRBJ2-2,TRBV29-1,SGGTANTGELF
TRBJ2-7,TRBV25-1,ASIRTGGYEQY
TRBJ2-7,TRBV4-2,ASSTVSYEQY
TRBJ2-5,TRBV6-6,ASKPEQETQY
TRBJ2-2,TRBV7-9,ASTLQGARTGELF
TRBJ1-2,TRBV9,ASSTEPGGYGYT
TRBJ2-2,TRBV11-2,ASSLHGQGYTGELF
TRBJ2-3,TRBV30,AWGSGQSTDTQY
TRBJ2-3,TRBV7-2,ASSLDRFTDTQY
TRBJ2-5,TRBV5-1,ASSLSGRETQY
TRBJ1-5,TRBV28,ASSFNQPQH
TRBJ2-5,TRBV29-1,SVGTALQETQY
TRBJ2-7,TRBV29-1,SAGTAYEQY
TRBJ2-1,TRBV7-9,ASSPPGRPYNEQF
TRBJ2-3,TRBV28,ASSLGGKDTQY
TRBJ2-3,TRBV11-1,ASSQSDTQY
TRBJ1-4,TRBV5-4,ASSADRVEKLF
TRBJ2-5,TRBV7-2,ASSSIRGSETQY
TRBJ2-7,TRBV7-9,ASSPNRDSNYEQY
TRBJ2-5,TRBV28,ASSFREETQY
TRBJ2-7,TRBV6-5,ASRDEGSHEQY
TRBJ1-2,TRBV13,ASSFGQVEGYT
TRBJ2-7,TRBV28,ASSRGAAHYEQY
TRBJ2-7,TRBV5-1,ASSGITPYEQY
TRBJ2-3,TRBV29-1,SVDPGTDTQY
TRBJ2-1,TRBV25-1,ASSEYKRVSYNEQF
TRBJ1-2,TRBV25-1,ASSGISNYGYT
TRBJ2-1,TRBV11-2,ASSLVGTSGTYNEQF
TRBJ2-1,TRBV9,ATTGTGAQEQF
TRBJ1-3,TRBV7-2,ASSLLYSGNTIY
-,TRBV29-1,SVGPPGGRAYEQY
TRBJ2-1,TRBV5-1,ASSLAASGSLPF
TRBJ2-7,TRBV21-1,ASSKVDSNYEQY
TRBJ1-5,TRBV7-3,ASSLSSGNQPQH
TRBJ1-4,TRBV27,ASSLSAEGAAGKLF
TRBJ1-3,TRBV30,AWSSASGGTIY
TRBJ2-7,TRBV9,ASSPNPGLVTIYEQY
TRBJ2-7,TRBV4-1,ASSGLASGYEQY
TRBJ2-1,TRBV2,ASTPTSGSVGEQF
TRBJ1-1,TRBV30,AWRGNEAF
TRBJ1-5,TRBV7-2,ASSETSNQPQH
TRBJ2-3,TRBV7-8,ASGLAGVDTQY
TRBJ2-1,TRBV9,ASSVLSGSSYNEQF
TRBJ2-7,TRBV30,AWSVQGAYEQY
TRBJ2-1,TRBV28,ASSLGGTGGYNEQF
TRBJ2-5,TRBV28,ASSPRTSGALQETQY
TRBJ2-3,TRBV29-1,SAGLAERDTQY
TRBJ2-3,TRBV7-9,ASSFPGVDTQY
TRBJ2-5,TRBV19,ASKGPPAGETQY
TRBJ2-6,TRBV23-1,ASSQSVGRSYSGANVLT
TRBJ1-1,TRBV4-2,ASSPQLNTEAF
TRBJ1-1,TRBV29-1,SVAGRTNTEAF
TRBJ2-5,TRBV25-1,ASSDRGQDQETQY
TRBJ1-2,TRBV27,ASSPRVNYGYT